The entry below describes one T cell receptor (beta chain). As yet, its antigen is unknown. This sample was taken from a study of cytomegalovirus exposure and HLA in healthy donors. The CDR3 runs 14 residues. The germline V and J ends were trimmed by 3 bases and 2 bases, with 10 bases remaining between them. The germline V gene encodes CDR1 SNHLY and CDR2 FYNNEI. The method was immunoSEQ multiplex PCR; TCRdb's version includes in-frame clones alone and lacks a portion of them. The sample shows a few hundred thousand clones, around nine tenths of them seen only once. Study-wide results and limits: A few chains linked to CMV were shown in vitro to be specific for CMV antigens. The authors listed some 160 TCR beta chains as cytomegalovirus-associated. Published work reported that the classifier diagnosed cytomegalovirus status with high specificity and sensitivity.

This chain uses TRBV2 with TRBJ2-5, with D possibly TRBD2 on 5 matching bases. This clonotype originated in a woman younger than 35 in good health and CMV-seronegative. Sequencing used PBMCs. CDR3 protein: CASSESPGQETQYF. The DNA of the CDR3 is TGTGCCAGCAGTGAGTCCCCGGGACAAGAGACCCAGTACTTC. Based on the CDR3 plus reference TRBV2 and TRBJ2-5, the full variable domain is EPEVTQTPSHQVTQMGQEVILRCVPISNHLYFYWYRQILGQKVEFLVSFYNNEISEKSEIFDDQFSVERPDGSNFTLKIRSTKLEDSAMYFCASSESPGQETQYFGPGTRLLVL.